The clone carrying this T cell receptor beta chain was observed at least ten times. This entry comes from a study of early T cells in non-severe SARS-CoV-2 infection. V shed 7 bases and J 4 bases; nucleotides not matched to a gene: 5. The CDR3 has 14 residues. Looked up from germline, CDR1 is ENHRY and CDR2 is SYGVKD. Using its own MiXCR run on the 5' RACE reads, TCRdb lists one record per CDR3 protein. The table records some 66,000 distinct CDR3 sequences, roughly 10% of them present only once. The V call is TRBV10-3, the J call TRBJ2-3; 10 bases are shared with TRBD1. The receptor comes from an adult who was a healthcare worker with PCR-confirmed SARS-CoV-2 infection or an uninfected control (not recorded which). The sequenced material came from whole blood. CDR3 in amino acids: CAIKAGQGSDTQYF. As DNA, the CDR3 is TGTGCCATCAAAGCGGGACAGGGGTCAGATACGCAGTATTTT.